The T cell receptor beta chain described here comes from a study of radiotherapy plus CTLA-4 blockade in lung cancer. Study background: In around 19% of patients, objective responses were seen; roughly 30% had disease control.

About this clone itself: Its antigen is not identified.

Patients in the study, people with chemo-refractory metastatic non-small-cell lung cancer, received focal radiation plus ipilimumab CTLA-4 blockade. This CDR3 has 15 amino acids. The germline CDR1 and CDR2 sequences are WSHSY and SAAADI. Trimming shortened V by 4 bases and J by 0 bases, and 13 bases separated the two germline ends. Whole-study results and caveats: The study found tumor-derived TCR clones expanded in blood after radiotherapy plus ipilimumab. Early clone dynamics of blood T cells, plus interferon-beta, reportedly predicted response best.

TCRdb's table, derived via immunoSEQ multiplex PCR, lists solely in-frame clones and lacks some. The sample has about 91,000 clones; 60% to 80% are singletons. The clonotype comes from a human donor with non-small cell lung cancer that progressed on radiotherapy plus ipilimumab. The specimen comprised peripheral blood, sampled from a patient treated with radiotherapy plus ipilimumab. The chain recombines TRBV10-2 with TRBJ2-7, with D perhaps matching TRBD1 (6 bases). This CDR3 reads CASSGQGRPSYEQYF. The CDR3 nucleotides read TGCGCCAGCAGTGGGCAGGGGCGCCCCTCCTACGAGCAGTACTTC.